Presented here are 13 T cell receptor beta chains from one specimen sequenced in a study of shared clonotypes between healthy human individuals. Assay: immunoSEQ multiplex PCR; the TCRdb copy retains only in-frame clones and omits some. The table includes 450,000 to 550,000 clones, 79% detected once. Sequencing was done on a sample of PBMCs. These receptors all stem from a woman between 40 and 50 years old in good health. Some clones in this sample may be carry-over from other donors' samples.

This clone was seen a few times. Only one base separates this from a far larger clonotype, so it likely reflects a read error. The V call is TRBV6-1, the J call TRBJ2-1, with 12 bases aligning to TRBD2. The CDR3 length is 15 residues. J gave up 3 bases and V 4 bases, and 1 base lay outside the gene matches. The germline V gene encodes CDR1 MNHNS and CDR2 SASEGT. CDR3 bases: TGTGCCAGCAGTGTGACTAGCGGGAGCTACAATGAGCAGTTCTTC. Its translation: CASSVTSGSYNEQFF.

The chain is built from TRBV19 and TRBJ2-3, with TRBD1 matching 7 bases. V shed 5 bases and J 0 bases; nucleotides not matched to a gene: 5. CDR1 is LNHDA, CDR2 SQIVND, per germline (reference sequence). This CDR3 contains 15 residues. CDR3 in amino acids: CASSGGQTSTDTQYF. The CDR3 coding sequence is TGTGCCAGTAGTGGGGGACAGACCAGCACAGATACGCAGTATTTT.

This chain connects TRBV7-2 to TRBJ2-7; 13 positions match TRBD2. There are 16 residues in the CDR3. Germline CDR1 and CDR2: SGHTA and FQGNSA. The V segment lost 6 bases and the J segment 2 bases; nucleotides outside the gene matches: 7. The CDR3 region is CASSSTGLAGPYEQYF. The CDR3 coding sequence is TGTGCCAGCAGTTCGACGGGACTAGCGGGACCCTACGAGCAGTACTTC.

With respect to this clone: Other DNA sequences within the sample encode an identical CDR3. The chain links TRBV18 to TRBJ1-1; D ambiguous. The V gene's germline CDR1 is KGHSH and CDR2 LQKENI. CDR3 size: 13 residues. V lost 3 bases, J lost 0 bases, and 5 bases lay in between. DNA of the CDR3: TGTGCCAGCTCACCTGCCATGAACACTGAAGCTTTCTTT. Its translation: CASSPAMNTEAFF.

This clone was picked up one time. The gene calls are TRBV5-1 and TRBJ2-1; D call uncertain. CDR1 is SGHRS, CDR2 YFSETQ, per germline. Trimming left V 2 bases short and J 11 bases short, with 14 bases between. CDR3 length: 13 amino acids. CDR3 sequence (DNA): TGCGCCAGCAGCTTTCAGTCGGACGAACAGCAGTTCTTC. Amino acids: CASSFQSDEQQFF. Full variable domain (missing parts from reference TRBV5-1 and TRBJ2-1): KAGVTQTPRYLIKTRGQQVTLSCSPISGHRSVSWYQQTPGQGLQFLFEYFSETQRNKGNFPGRFSGRQFSNSRSEMNVSTLELGDSALYLCASSFQSDEQQFFGPGTRLTVL.

CDR3 DNA sequence: TGTGCCAGCAGCAGACCGGGACATCGGCTCACCTTC. Its protein product is CASSRPGHRLTF. The chain uses TRBV21-1 and TRBJ1-2; whether TRBD1, the table's D call, matches the DNA was not checked. TRBV21-1 is a listed pseudogene. The CDR3 totals 12 residues.

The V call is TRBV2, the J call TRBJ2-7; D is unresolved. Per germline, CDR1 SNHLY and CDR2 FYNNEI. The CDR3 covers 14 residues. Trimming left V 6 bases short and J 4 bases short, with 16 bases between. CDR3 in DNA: TGTGCCAGCAGGGTAACGGCAGGTGTATACGAGCAGTACTTC. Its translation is CASRVTAGVYEQYF.

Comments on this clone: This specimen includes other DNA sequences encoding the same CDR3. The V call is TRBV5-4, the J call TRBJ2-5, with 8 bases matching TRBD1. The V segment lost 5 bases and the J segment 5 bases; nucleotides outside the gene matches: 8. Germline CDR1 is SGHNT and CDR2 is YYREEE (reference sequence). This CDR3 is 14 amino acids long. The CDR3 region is CASRRSTGEETQYF. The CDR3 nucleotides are TGTGCCAGCAGGAGATCGACAGGGGAGGAGACCCAGTACTTC.

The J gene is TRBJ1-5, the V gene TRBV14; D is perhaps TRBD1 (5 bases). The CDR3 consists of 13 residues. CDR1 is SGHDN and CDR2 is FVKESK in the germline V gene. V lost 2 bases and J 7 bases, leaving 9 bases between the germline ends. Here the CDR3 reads CASSQTRDQPQHF. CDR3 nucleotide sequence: TGTGCCAGCAGCCAAACGAGGGACCAGCCCCAGCATTTT. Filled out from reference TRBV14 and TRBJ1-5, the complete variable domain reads EAGVTQFPSHSVIEKGQTVTLRCDPISGHDNLYWYRRVMGKEIKFLLHFVKESKQDESGMPNNRFLAERTGGTYSTLKVQPAELEDSGVYFCASSQTRDQPQHFGDGTRLSIL.

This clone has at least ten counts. The CDR3 region has the DNA TGTGCCAGTTCCGGGACACGCTATGGCTACACCTTC. Its translation is CASSGTRYGYTF. The chain recombines TRBV2 with TRBJ1-2, with TRBD1 as a possible D gene (6 bases). The V gene lost 9 bases and the J gene lost 4 bases, with 12 bases spanning the gap. CDR1 is SNHLY and CDR2 is FYNNEI in the germline V gene. The CDR3 totals 12 residues.

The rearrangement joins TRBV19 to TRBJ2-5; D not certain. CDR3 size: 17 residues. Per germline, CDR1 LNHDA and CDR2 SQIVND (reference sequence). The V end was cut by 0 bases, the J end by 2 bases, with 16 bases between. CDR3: CASSIDGRVGQQETQYF. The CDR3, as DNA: TGTGCCAGTAGTATAGATGGAAGGGTAGGGCAACAAGAGACCCAGTACTTC.

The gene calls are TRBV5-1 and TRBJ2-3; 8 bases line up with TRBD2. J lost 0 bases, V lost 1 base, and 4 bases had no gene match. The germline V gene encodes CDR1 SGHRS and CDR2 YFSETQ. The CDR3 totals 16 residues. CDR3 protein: CASSLMPGGSTDTQYF. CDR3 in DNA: TGCGCCAGCAGCTTGATGCCGGGAGGGAGCACAGATACGCAGTATTTT.

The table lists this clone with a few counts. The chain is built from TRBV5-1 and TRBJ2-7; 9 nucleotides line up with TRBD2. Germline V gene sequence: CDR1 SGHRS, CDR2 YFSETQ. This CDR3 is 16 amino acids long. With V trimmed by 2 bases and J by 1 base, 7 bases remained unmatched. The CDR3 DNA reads TGCGCCAGCAGCTTAGGAAGTAGCGGGAGATCCTACGAGCAGTACTTC. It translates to CASSLGSSGRSYEQYF.